This T cell receptor (beta chain) was observed in a study of T-cell memory formation after mild COVID-19. The CDR3 consists of 15 residues. Germline V CDR1 and CDR2: SGHTA, FQGTGA. J gave up 6 bases and V 2 bases, and 8 bases lay outside the gene matches. This clonotype occurred a few times. TCRdb redid the calling of the 5' RACE reads with MiXCR, one entry per CDR3 protein. The table includes tens of thousands of distinct CDR3 sequences, about 13% detected once. The sample consisted of PBMCs or a T cell subset sorted from them (not recorded which). The receptor comes from an adult woman who had mild COVID-19 (a few samples of this study predate the infection). Cell type and time point are not known. The chain recombines TRBV7-3 with TRBJ1-1; 8 bases are shared with TRBD1. The CDR3 here is CASSLDRGSAAEAFF. CDR3 bases: TGTGCCAGCAGCTTAGACAGGGGCTCAGCCGCTGAAGCTTTCTTT.